This TCR beta chain appears in the sequencing data of a study of blood T cell repertoires in COVID-19. At the level of the study: Italy, Spain and the United States were the sources of the convalescent and acute COVID-19 samples. Sources were T cells, B-cell-depleted T cells, or PBMCs; the material itself was cDNA or gDNA.

This CDR3 has 13 residues. Germline lookup yields CDR1 SGHKS and CDR2 YYEKEE (reference sequence). The V segment lost 5 bases and the J segment 3 bases; nucleotides outside the gene matches: 3. In the original analysis: Scientists estimated how many nucleated cells there were by amplifying reference gene primers. Produced via immunoSEQ multiplex PCR; TCRdb's table is partial and in-frame only. D and trimming were read from the DNA, whereas the V and J calls and clone size are those reported in that table. Counted here are over 200,000 clones, approximately 80% occurring once; the ten biggest clones make up about 8.3%. Followed over time, Seattle patients had been enrolled while infection was active.

The J gene is TRBJ1-2, the V gene TRBV5-5; 8 bases match TRBD1. The clonotype originates from a woman older than 75 with COVID-19, enrolled during active disease. Sequencing used peripheral blood. The DNA of the CDR3 is TGTGCCAGCAGTATGGACAGGGACTATGGCTACACCTTC. Its translation is CASSMDRDYGYTF.